These 18 T cell receptor beta chains came from one sample sequenced in a study of shared clonotypes between healthy human individuals. The assay was immunoSEQ multiplex PCR, and TCRdb's table has in-frame clones only and misses some. The sample comprises some 1,900,000 clones, less than 95% of which are singletons, and under 1.5% rests with the top ten. Naive CD8 cells comprised CD45RO-negative, CCR7-positively selected cells, excluding terminally differentiated effector memory CD45RA+ cells. The sequenced material came from naive CD8+ T cells sorted from blood. The receptor set was obtained from a man aged 18 to 30 in good health.

The gene calls are TRBV27 and TRBJ1-4; 8 bases map to TRBD1. V shed 6 bases and J 8 bases; nucleotides not matched to a gene: 2. This CDR3 contains 12 residues. In germline, CDR1 is MNHEY, CDR2 SMNVEV (reference sequence). Written as DNA, the CDR3 is TGTGCCAGCAGAGACAGGGGCGAAAAACTGTTTTTT. The encoded protein is CASRDRGEKLFF.

This sequence joins TRBV7-9 and TRBJ2-7; the D gene could be TRBD1 or TRBD2 (5 bases each). CDR3 size: 14 residues. CDR1 SEHNR and CDR2 FQNEAQ come from the germline V gene (reference sequence). The V gene lost 6 bases and the J gene lost 5 bases, with 17 bases spanning the gap. The CDR3 protein is CASSSPRGSHEQYF. The CDR3 DNA reads as TGTGCCAGCAGTTCCCCGAGGGGAAGCCACGAGCAGTACTTC. The full variable domain, its missing parts supplied by reference TRBV7-9 and TRBJ2-7, is DTGVSQNPRHKITKRGQNVTFRCDPISEHNRLYWYRQTLGQGPEFLTYFQNEAQLEKSRLLSDRFSAERPKGSFSTLEIQRTEQGDSAMYLCASSSPRGSHEQYFGPGTRLTVT.

The chain recombines TRBV6-5 with TRBJ1-1; D uncertain. Trimming took 4 bases from V and 0 from J, leaving 15 bases between them. This CDR3 is 16 amino acids long. CDR1 is MNHEY, CDR2 SVGAGI, per germline. In DNA, the CDR3 is TGTGCCAGCAGTTTCCGGCAGCCCCCCATGAACACTGAAGCTTTCTTT. Translated, it gives CASSFRQPPMNTEAFF.

In the case of this clone: Other DNA sequences from this sample encode an identical CDR3 as well. The rearrangement joins TRBV30 to TRBJ2-3; 7 nucleotides line up with TRBD2. The V and J ends lost 2 bases and 2 bases, in that order; junction bases with no gene match: 4. The CDR3 runs 14 residues. Per germline, CDR1 GTSNPN and CDR2 SVGIG (reference sequence). CDR3: CAWSRAGPTDTQYF. CDR3 sequence (DNA): TGTGCCTGGAGTAGAGCGGGGCCCACAGATACGCAGTATTTT.

The J gene is TRBJ2-7, the V gene TRBV28; D possibly uses TRBD1 or TRBD2 (5 bases each). Trimming pared 7 bases from V and 4 bases from J, leaving 17 bases between. CDR1 and CDR2 (germline): MDHEN, SYDVKM. The CDR3 consists of 14 residues. The CDR3 region has the DNA TGTGCCAGCAAAGGGGACCTAGCAAGGTACGAGCAGTACTTC. This gives the protein CASKGDLARYEQYF.

V usage is TRBV27 and J usage is TRBJ2-1, with D unclear. Looked up from germline, CDR1 is MNHEY and CDR2 is SMNVEV (reference sequence). Between the trimmed V and J ends, which lost 8 bases and 7 bases, there was a span of 9 bases. CDR3 length: 11 residues. The CDR3 DNA reads TGTGCCAGCGGCACCAGGAATGAGCAGTTCTTC. Residues: CASGTRNEQFF.

This rearrangement joins TRBV18 to TRBJ2-1; the D gene is possibly TRBD2 (6 bases). V was cut by 1 base and J by 5 bases, with 12 bases left in between. The CDR3 spans 15 residues. Germline V gives CDR1 KGHSH, CDR2 LQKENI. The CDR3 protein is CASSPLAGTDNEQFF. CDR3 coding DNA: TGTGCCAGCTCACCACTGGCGGGAACGGACAATGAGCAGTTCTTC.

V gene TRBV4-1 combines with J gene TRBJ2-1; D not resolved. CDR1 is MGHRA and CDR2 is YSYEKL in the germline V gene. The CDR3 covers 14 residues. Trimming took off 5 bases at V and 4 bases at J, with 12 bases between the two ends. The CDR3 nucleotides read TGCGCCAGCAGCTTATCAGCCGAATACAATGAGCAGTTCTTC. Its translation is CASSLSAEYNEQFF.

This sequence joins TRBV15 and TRBJ1-1; D gene ambiguous. Germline CDR1 LNHNV, CDR2 YYDKDF (reference sequence). V was pared by 4 bases and J by 1 base, with 13 bases between. This CDR3 region has 15 residues. CDR3 in DNA: TGTGCCACCAGCATAGGAGTCGGATCGAACACTGAAGCTTTCTTT. Translation: CATSIGVGSNTEAFF. The complete variable domain, with remaining parts taken from reference TRBV15 and TRBJ1-1, reads DAMVIQNPRYQVTQFGKPVTLSCSQTLNHNVMYWYQQKSSQAPKLLFHYYDKDFNNEADTPDNFQSRRPNTSFCFLDIRSPGLGDTAMYLCATSIGVGSNTEAFFGQGTRLTVV.

V and J are TRBV9 and TRBJ2-7; 7 bases map to TRBD1. The CDR3 contains 15 residues. Germline CDR1 is SGDLS and CDR2 is YYNGEE. With 4 bases clipped from V and 3 bases from J, the junction kept 10 bases outside the gene matches. Written as DNA, the CDR3 is TGTGCCAGCAGCCCTAGTGCCGGGACAGTCTACGAGCAGTACTTC. Protein sequence: CASSPSAGTVYEQYF.

This clone was seen a single time. This chain joins TRBV14 and TRBJ2-2; 10 nucleotides align to TRBD2. Trimming at V came to 2 bases and at J to 4 bases, leaving 1 base not matched to a gene. The length of the CDR3 is 15 residues. Germline CDR1 reads SGHDN; CDR2 reads FVKESK. The CDR3 spells CASSQLAGVTGELFF. The CDR3 DNA is TGTGCCAGCAGCCAACTAGCGGGAGTCACCGGGGAGCTGTTTTTT.

The chain couples TRBV4-1 to TRBJ1-1; 9 bases fit TRBD1. The CDR3 runs to 16 residues. Per the germline V gene, CDR1 is MGHRA and CDR2 is YSYEKL. V shed 3 bases and J 1 base; nucleotides not matched to a gene: 6. This CDR3 reads CASSHSPGQGNTEAFF. For the CDR3, the DNA is TGCGCCAGCAGCCATTCGCCGGGACAGGGGAACACTGAAGCTTTCTTT.

V usage is TRBV19 and J usage is TRBJ2-7; D is tentatively TRBD1 or TRBD2 (5 bases each). The V and J ends lost 2 bases and 0 bases respectively, with 11 bases between them. The CDR3 has 15 amino acids. CDR1 is LNHDA, CDR2 SQIVND, per germline (reference sequence). This chain's CDR3 is CASSIRGAVSYEQYF. In DNA form, the CDR3 reads TGTGCCAGTAGTATACGAGGGGCCGTCTCCTACGAGCAGTACTTC.

The rearrangement links TRBV6-5 to TRBJ1-2, with 8 bases identical to TRBD1. Germline values: CDR1 MNHEY, CDR2 SVGAGI. This CDR3 is built from 13 residues. Losses at the gene ends were 4 bases for V and 4 bases for J; bases not matched to a gene: 2. CDR3 coding DNA: TGTGCCAGCAGTTTCCAGGGGGCCTATGGCTACACCTTC. As protein: CASSFQGAYGYTF.

The CDR3 reads CASADLGSGNEKLFF. CDR3 bases: TGTGCCAGTGCAGATCTTGGGTCGGGAAATGAAAAACTGTTTTTT. The rearrangement links TRBV2 to TRBJ1-4, with no clear D. The germline gives CDR1 SNHLY, CDR2 FYNNEI. Trimming removed 9 bases at V and 5 bases at J, with 19 bases between. The CDR3 loop spans 15 amino acids. The whole variable domain, remainder taken from reference TRBV2 and TRBJ1-4, is EPEVTQTPSHQVTQMGQEVILRCVPISNHLYFYWYRQILGQKVEFLVSFYNNEISEKSEIFDDQFSVERPDGSNFTLKIRSTKLEDSAMYFCASADLGSGNEKLFFGSGTQLSVL.

The chain combines TRBV4-3 with TRBJ2-7; no clear D. CDR3 length: 15 amino acids. The germline V gene has CDR1 LGHNA and CDR2 YSLEER. V dropped 0 bases and J dropped 1 base, with 10 bases sitting between them. The DNA for the CDR3 is TGCGCCAGCAGCCAAGATCTACGGTCTTCCTACGAGCAGTACTTC. It is translated as CASSQDLRSSYEQYF.

The chain carries TRBV15 and TRBJ1-2, with 11 bases matching TRBD1. The CDR3 consists of 17 residues. CDR1 LNHNV and CDR2 YYDKDF come from the germline V gene (reference sequence). The junction had 13 bases not matched to a gene; V was cut back by 3 bases and J by 7 bases. This CDR3 reads CATSRRDRGTMGFGYTF. Here the CDR3 DNA reads TGTGCCACCAGCAGGAGGGACAGGGGGACCATGGGTTTTGGCTACACCTTC.

Notes on this clone: The same CDR3 can be traced to other DNA sequences in this sample. V usage is TRBV27 and J usage is TRBJ2-1; 11 nucleotides align to TRBD2. Germline loops: CDR1 MNHEY, CDR2 SMNVEV (reference sequence). The CDR3 loop spans 15 amino acids. J gave up 4 bases and V 4 bases, and 3 bases lay outside the gene matches. The CDR3 sequence: CASSSRLAGYNEQFF. Here the CDR3 DNA reads TGTGCCAGCAGTTCTCGACTAGCGGGATACAATGAGCAGTTCTTC.